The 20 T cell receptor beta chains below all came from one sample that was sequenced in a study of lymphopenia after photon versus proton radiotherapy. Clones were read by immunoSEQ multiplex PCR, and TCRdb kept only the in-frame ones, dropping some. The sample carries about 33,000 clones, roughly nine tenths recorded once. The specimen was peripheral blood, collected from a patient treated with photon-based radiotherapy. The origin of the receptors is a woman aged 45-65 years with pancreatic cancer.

CDR3 loop: CSARVTGELFF. The CDR3 DNA is TGCAGTGCTAGAGTAACCGGGGAGCTGTTTTTT. This sequence joins TRBV20-1 and TRBJ2-2; D unresolved. CDR1 is DFQATT, CDR2 SNEGSKA, per germline (reference sequence). The CDR3 runs 11 residues. Deletions cut 1 base from V and 5 bases from J, with 2 bases between.

The CDR3 protein is CASIHGGVGEKLFF. DNA for the CDR3: TGTGCCAGCATACACGGCGGGGTAGGAGAAAAACTGTTTTTT. The rearrangement joins TRBV6-1 to TRBJ1-4; D gene uncertain. The germline V and J ends were trimmed by 7 bases and 8 bases, with 17 bases remaining between them. Germline values: CDR1 MNHNS, CDR2 SASEGT. This CDR3 comprises 14 residues.

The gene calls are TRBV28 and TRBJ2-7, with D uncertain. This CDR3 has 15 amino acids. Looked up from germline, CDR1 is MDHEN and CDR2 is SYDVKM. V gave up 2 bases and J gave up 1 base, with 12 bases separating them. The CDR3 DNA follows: TGTGCCAGCAGTTTAGGTTCCGGCAGATCCTACGAGCAGTACTTC. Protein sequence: CASSLGSGRSYEQYF.

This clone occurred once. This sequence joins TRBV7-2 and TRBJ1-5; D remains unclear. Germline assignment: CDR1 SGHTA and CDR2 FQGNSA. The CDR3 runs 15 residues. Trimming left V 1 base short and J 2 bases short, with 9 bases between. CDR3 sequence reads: CASSLGQTGNQPQHF. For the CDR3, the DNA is TGTGCCAGCAGCTTAGGGCAAACGGGCAATCAGCCCCAGCATTTT.

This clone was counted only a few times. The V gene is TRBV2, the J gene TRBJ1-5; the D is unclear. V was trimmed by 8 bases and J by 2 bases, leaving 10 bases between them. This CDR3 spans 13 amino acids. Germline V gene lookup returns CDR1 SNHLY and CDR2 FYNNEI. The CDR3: CASQVWGNQPQHF. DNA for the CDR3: TGTGCCAGCCAGGTTTGGGGCAATCAGCCCCAGCATTTT.

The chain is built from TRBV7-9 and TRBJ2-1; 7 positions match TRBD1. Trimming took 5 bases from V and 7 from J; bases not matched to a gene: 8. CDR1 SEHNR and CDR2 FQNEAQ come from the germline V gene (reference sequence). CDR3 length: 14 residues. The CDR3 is CASSQRGTVNEQFF. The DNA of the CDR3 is TGTGCCAGCAGCCAAAGAGGGACAGTTAATGAGCAGTTCTTC.

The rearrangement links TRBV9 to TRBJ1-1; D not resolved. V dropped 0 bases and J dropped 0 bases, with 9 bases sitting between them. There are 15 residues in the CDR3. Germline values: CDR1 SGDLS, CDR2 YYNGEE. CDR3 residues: CASSVGGIMNTEAFF. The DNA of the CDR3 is TGTGCCAGCAGCGTAGGTGGTATCATGAACACTGAAGCTTTCTTT.

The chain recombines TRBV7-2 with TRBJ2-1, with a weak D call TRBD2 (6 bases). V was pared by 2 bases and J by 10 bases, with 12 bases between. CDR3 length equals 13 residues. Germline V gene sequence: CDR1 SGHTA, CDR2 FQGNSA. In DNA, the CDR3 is TGTGCCAGCAGCTTAAGCGGGCCAGGGGAGCAGTTCTTC. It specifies CASSLSGPGEQFF.

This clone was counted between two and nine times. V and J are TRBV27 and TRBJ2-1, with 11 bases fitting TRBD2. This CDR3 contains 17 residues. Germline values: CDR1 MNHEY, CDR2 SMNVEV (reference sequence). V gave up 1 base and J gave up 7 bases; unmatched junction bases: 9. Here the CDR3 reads CASSLFRGSGRGNEQFF. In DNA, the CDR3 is TGTGCCAGCAGTTTATTTCGAGGTAGCGGGAGGGGGAATGAGCAGTTCTTC.

The CDR3 DNA is TGTGCCAGCAGTGCCCGACCGGGACAGGGGGCAGATACGCAGTATTTT. Its translation: CASSARPGQGADTQYF. This chain joins TRBV27 and TRBJ2-3; 11 bases align to TRBD1. The germline V gene encodes CDR1 MNHEY and CDR2 SMNVEV (reference sequence). V lost 5 bases and J lost 4; bases outside the gene matches: 8. The CDR3 covers 16 residues.

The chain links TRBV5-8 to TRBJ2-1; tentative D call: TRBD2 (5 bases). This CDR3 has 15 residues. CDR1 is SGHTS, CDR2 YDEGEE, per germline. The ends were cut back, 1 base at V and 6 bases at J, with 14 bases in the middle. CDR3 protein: CASSLLGSLPNEQFF. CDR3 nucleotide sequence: TGTGCCAGCAGCTTGTTAGGGAGCCTACCCAATGAGCAGTTCTTC.

The CDR3 spells CASSLTGTANEKLFF. The CDR3 coding sequence is TGTGCCAGCAGTCTAACCGGGACAGCTAATGAAAAACTGTTTTTT. This sequence joins TRBV28 and TRBJ1-4; 7 nucleotides agree with TRBD1. This CDR3 is built from 15 residues. Per germline, CDR1 MDHEN and CDR2 SYDVKM. V lost 5 bases, J lost 3 bases, and 6 bases stayed unmatched.

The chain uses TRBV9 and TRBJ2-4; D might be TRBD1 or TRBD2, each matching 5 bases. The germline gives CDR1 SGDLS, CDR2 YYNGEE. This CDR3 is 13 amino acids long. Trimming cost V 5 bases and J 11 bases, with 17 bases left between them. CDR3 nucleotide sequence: TGTGCCAGCAGTGTGGACGGGGTGGGGGTTCAGTACTTC. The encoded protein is CASSVDGVGVQYF.

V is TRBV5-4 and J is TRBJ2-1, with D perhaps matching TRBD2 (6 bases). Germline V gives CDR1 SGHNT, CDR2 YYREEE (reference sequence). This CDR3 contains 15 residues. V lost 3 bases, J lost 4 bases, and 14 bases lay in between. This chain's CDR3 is CASSYPGLAYNEQFF. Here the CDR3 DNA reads TGTGCCAGCAGCTACCCGGGACTCGCATACAATGAGCAGTTCTTC.

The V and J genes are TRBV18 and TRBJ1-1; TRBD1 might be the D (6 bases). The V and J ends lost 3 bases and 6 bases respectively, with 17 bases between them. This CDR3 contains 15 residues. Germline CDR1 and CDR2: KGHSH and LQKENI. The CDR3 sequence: CASSPNPNRVSEAFF. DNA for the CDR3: TGTGCCAGCTCACCGAACCCAAACAGGGTCTCTGAAGCTTTCTTT.

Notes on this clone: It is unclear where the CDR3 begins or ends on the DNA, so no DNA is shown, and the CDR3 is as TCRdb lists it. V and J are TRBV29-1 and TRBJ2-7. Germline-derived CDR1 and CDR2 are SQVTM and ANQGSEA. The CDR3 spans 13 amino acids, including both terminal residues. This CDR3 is CSVGPGAQYEQYF.

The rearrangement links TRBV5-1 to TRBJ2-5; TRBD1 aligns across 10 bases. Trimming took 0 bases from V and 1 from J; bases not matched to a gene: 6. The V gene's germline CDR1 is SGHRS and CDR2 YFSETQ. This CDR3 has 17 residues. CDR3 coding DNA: TGCGCCAGCAGCTTGGCTAGGGGACAGGGGTTCCAAGAGACCCAGTACTTC. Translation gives CASSLARGQGFQETQYF.

CDR3 region: CASTPGQGSTDTQYF. CDR3 nucleotides: TGTGCCAGCACCCCGGGACAGGGAAGCACAGATACGCAGTATTTT. The chain has TRBV28 and TRBJ2-3; 9 positions match TRBD1. This CDR3 has 15 residues. V was pared by 7 bases and J by 0 bases, with 5 bases of the junction left unmatched. Per germline, CDR1 MDHEN and CDR2 SYDVKM.

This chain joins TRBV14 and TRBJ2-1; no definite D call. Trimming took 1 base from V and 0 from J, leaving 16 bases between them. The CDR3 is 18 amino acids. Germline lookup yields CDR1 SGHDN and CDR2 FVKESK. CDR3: CASSQVASGRSSYNEQFF. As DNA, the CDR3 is TGTGCCAGCAGCCAAGTCGCCTCAGGCCGCAGCTCCTACAATGAGCAGTTCTTC. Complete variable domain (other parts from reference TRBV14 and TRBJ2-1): EAGVTQFPSHSVIEKGQTVTLRCDPISGHDNLYWYRRVMGKEIKFLLHFVKESKQDESGMPNNRFLAERTGGTYSTLKVQPAELEDSGVYFCASSQVASGRSSYNEQFFGPGTRLTVL.

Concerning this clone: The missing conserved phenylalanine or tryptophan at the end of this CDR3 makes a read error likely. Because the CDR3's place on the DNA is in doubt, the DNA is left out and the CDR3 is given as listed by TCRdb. CDR3 protein: CASSEGLRDRGPT. The rearrangement links TRBV2 to TRBJ1-2; the D call TRBD1 from the table was never checked on the DNA. Germline V gene lookup returns CDR1 SNHLY and CDR2 FYNNEI. A total of 13 residues make up the CDR3, ends included.